The clone carrying this T cell receptor (beta chain) was detected a few times. What it recognizes is unknown. This entry comes from a study of T cells in Graves' hyperthyroidism and ophthalmopathy. Findings of the study overall: Stable hyperthyroidism and ophthalmopathy were separated using 13 V-J signatures.

Clinical symptoms, serum thyroxine and TRAb, thyroid ultrasound and orbital computed tomography were used for the diagnoses. In germline, CDR1 is LNHNV, CDR2 YYDKDF (reference sequence). V lost 0 bases and J lost 4, with 10 bases in between. This CDR3 is built from 15 residues. Researchers amplified the TCR beta CDR3 regions from RNA transcripts. First-round RT-PCR of the TCR CDR3 relied on the HTBI primer set. MiXCR was run by TCRdb on the multiplex PCR reads, yielding one entry per CDR3 protein. The sample has roughly 740,000 distinct CDR3 sequences; roughly 15% are singletons. This sequence originates from a man between 18 and 29 years old with Graves' hyperthyroidism. V usage is TRBV15 and J usage is TRBJ1-5; D call uncertain. Sequencing was carried out using blood. CDR3 DNA sequence: TGTGCCACCAGCAGAGATCTAACGGAGAATCAGCCCCAGCATTTT. Translation: CATSRDLTENQPQHF.